This record looks at one TCR beta chain sequence and its context. This specimen belongs to a study of OX40 agonist ivuxolimab in advanced cancers. Study-level information: Patient treatment consisted of intravenous ivuxolimab administration every 2 weeks at 0.01 to 10 mg/kg. Participants, 70% to 90% male, averaged roughly 60 years of age, ranging from about 23 to 79.

Using immunoSEQ multiplex PCR, the repertoire was profiled, and TCRdb retains in-frame clones only, with some absent. The sample holds 65,000 to 75,000 clones; about 93% are singletons and the top ten take over 0.35%. The V gene's germline CDR1 is SGHAT and CDR2 FQNNGV. The CDR3 has 18 residues. Trimming pared 1 base from V and 1 base from J, leaving 17 bases between. The material sequenced was CD4+ or CD8+ T cells sorted from blood, taken in a trial of the OX40 agonist ivuxolimab. The rearrangement uses TRBV11-2 and TRBJ1-3; D remains ambiguous. The sequence was obtained from an adult with an advanced solid tumor such as melanoma, head and neck, liver or kidney cancer. Here the CDR3 reads CASSLGLGRGASGNTIYF. The CDR3 nucleotides are TGTGCCAGCAGCTTAGGTCTAGGACGCGGCGCATCTGGAAACACCATATATTTT.